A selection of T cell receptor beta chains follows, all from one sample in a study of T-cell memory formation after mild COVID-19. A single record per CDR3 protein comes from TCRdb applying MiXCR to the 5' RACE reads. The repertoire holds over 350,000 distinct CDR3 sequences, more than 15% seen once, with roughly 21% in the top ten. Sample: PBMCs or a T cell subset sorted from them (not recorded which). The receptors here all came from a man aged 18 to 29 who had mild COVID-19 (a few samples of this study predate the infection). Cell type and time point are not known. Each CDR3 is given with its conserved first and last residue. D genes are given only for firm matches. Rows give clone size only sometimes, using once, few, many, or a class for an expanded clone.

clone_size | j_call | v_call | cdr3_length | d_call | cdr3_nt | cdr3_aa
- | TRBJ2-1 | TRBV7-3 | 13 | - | TGTGCCAGCAGCTTAGGAGGGACAGACGAGCAGTTCTTC | CASSLGGTDEQFF
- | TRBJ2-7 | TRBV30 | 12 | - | TGTGCCTGGAGCCTATACCCGGGGGAGCAGTACTTC | CAWSLYPGEQYF
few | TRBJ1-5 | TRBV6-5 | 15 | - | TGTGCCAGCAGTTATTCGGGAGGGGAGGATCAGCCCCAGCATTTT | CASSYSGGEDQPQHF
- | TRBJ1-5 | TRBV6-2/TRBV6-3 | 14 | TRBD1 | TGTGCCAGCAGGACCGGGACAGAAAATCAGCCCCAGCATTTT | CASRTGTENQPQHF
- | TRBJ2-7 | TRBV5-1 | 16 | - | TGCGCCAGCAGCTTCCAATCCGGGACCTCAGAGAGGGAGCAGTACTTC | CASSFQSGTSEREQYF
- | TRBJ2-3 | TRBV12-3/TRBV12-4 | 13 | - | TGTGCCAGCAGTTTAGCACTCACAGATACGCAGTATTTT | CASSLALTDTQYF
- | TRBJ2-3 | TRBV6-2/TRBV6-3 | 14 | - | TGTGCCAGCAGTTACCGGCGGGGATTAGATACGCAGTATTTT | CASSYRRGLDTQYF
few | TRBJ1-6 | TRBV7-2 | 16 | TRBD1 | TGTGCCAGCAGCATCCGCGGGACAGGGGGCGGATCACCCCTCCACTTT | CASSIRGTGGGSPLHF
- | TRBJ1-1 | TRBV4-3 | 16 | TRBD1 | TGCGCCAGCAGCCGGGCAGGGGGCAGAATGAACACTGAAGCTTTCTTT | CASSRAGGRMNTEAFF
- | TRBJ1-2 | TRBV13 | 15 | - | TGTGCCAGCAGCCAACCAGGGGCAGCTAACTATGGCTACACCTTC | CASSQPGAANYGYTF
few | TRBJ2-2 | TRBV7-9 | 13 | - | TGTGCCAGCAGCTTACCGAATGCCGGGGAGCTGTTTTTT | CASSLPNAGELFF
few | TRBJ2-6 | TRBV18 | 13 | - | TGTGCCAGCTCACCAGGGGAGGCCAACGTCCTGACTTTC | CASSPGEANVLTF
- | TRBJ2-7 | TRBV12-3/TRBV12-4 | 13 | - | TGTGCCAGCAGTGAGGGACTGACCTACGAGCAGTACTTC | CASSEGLTYEQYF
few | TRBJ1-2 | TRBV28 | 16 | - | TGTGCCAGCAGTTTCTCGTTCGGGGGCAGGAACTATGGCTACACCTTC | CASSFSFGGRNYGYTF
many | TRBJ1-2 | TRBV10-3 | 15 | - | TGTGCCATCAGTGACTCAGGGGACGACATTCGGGGCTACACCTTC | CAISDSGDDIRGYTF
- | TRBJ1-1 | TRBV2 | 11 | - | TGTGCCAGCAGTGAAACGACGGGAGCTTTCTTT | CASSETTGAFF
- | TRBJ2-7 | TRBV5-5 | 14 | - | TGTGCCAGCAGCTTCGAACGGTTGGTCTACGAGCAGTACTTC | CASSFERLVYEQYF
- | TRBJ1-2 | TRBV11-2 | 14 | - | TGTGCCAGCAGCTTAGATTCATCGAGTTCCGGCTACACCTTC | CASSLDSSSSGYTF
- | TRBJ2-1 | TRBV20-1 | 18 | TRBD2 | TGCAGTGCTAGAGACCGCCCTAGCGGGGGTGTCTGGTACAATGAGCAGTTCTTC | CSARDRPSGGVWYNEQFF
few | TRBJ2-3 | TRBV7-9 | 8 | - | TGTCGGGGAGATACGCAGTATTTT | CRGDTQYF
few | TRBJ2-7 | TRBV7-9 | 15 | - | TGTGCCAGCAGCTTAGCCCAGGGACTCTACTACGAGCAGTACTTC | CASSLAQGLYYEQYF
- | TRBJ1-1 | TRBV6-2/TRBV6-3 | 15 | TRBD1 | TGTGCCAGCAGCTTTAAGACAGGGATGAACACTGAAGCTTTCTTT | CASSFKTGMNTEAFF
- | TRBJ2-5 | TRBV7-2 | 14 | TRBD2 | TGTGCCAGCACCATAGCGGGGGTACAAGAGACCCAGTACTTC | CASTIAGVQETQYF